Listed here are 23 T cell receptor beta chains from one sample, sequenced in a study of blood T cell repertoires in COVID-19. Clones were read by immunoSEQ multiplex PCR, and TCRdb kept only the in-frame ones, dropping some. The repertoire holds about 430,000 clones, with approximately 90% as singletons. Sequencing used PBMCs or T cells enriched from blood (not recorded which). The source is a woman younger than 30 who had been exposed to COVID-19.

CDR3 protein: CASSQAQGANGNTIYF. The CDR3 DNA follows: TGTGCCAGCAGCCAAGCACAGGGGGCAAACGGAAACACCATATATTTT. The chain recombines TRBV4-2 with TRBJ1-3; TRBD1 agrees at 9 bases. Germline V gene lookup returns CDR1 LGHNA and CDR2 YNFKEQ. Trimming at V came to 1 base and at J to 4 bases, leaving 5 bases not matched to a gene. This CDR3 region has 16 residues.

The chain is built from TRBV7-2 and TRBJ1-2, with TRBD1 matching over 7 bases. V lost 2 bases and J lost 11; bases outside the gene matches: 2. This CDR3 region has 11 residues. Per the germline V gene, CDR1 is SGHTA and CDR2 is FQGNSA. The CDR3 bases are TGTGCCAGCAGCTTATCAGGGGGGTACACCTTC. Protein sequence: CASSLSGGYTF.

V and J are TRBV28 and TRBJ2-2, with D perhaps matching TRBD2 (7 bases). Germline CDR1 is MDHEN and CDR2 is SYDVKM. The CDR3 is 15 residues long. Trimming cost V 7 bases and J 3 bases, with 15 bases left between them. In nucleotides, the CDR3 is TGTGCCAGCACCGAGCCGGGGGGCCACACCGGGGAGCTGTTTTTT. This encodes CASTEPGGHTGELFF.

This clone showed up just once. This chain uses TRBV4-2 with TRBJ1-4, with a possible D match to TRBD1 (6 bases). V gave up 4 bases and J gave up 2 bases, with 14 bases separating them. The CDR3 runs 16 residues. The germline CDR1 and CDR2 sequences are LGHNA and YNFKEQ. CDR3 sequence (DNA): TGTGCCAGCAGCCTCTCACAGGGCTCCACTAATGAAAAACTGTTTTTT. This encodes CASSLSQGSTNEKLFF.

The chain carries TRBV5-1 and TRBJ2-5; 7 bases fit TRBD1. Germline assignment: CDR1 SGHRS and CDR2 YFSETQ. Trimming removed 0 bases from V and 6 bases from J; junction bases left unmatched: 11. There are 16 residues in the CDR3. The CDR3 region is CASSLEVTGAAKTQYF. CDR3 coding DNA: TGCGCCAGCAGCTTGGAGGTTACAGGGGCTGCCAAGACCCAGTACTTC.

This chain links TRBV28 with TRBJ2-7, with 11 bases that match TRBD1. The CDR3 spans 18 residues. Unmatched junction bases numbered 11, after V lost 1 base and J lost 3 bases. Germline loops: CDR1 MDHEN, CDR2 SYDVKM. Here the CDR3 reads CASSLLKSGTGGFYEQYF. The CDR3 nucleotides read TGTGCCAGCAGTTTATTAAAATCCGGGACAGGGGGTTTCTACGAGCAGTACTTC.

The V and J genes are TRBV10-3 and TRBJ1-2; TRBD1 matches at 7 bases. From germline, CDR1 is ENHRY and CDR2 SYGVKD. The CDR3 length is 14 residues. V dropped 4 bases and J dropped 4; count of bases not matched to a gene: 6. The CDR3 bases are TGTGCCATCAGTGCGACAGGGAACGGCTATGGCTACACCTTC. Amino acid sequence: CAISATGNGYGYTF.

A word on this clone: The same CDR3 arises from other DNA sequences in this sample as well. The chain couples TRBV28 to TRBJ1-2; weak D call: TRBD1 (5 bases). CDR1 and CDR2 (germline): MDHEN, SYDVKM. Between the trimmed V and J ends, which lost 2 bases and 4 bases, there was a span of 11 bases. The CDR3 loop spans 14 amino acids. This CDR3 reads CASSLGTGGYGYTF. The DNA of the CDR3 is TGTGCCAGCAGTTTAGGGACTGGGGGCTATGGCTACACCTTC.

This sequence joins TRBV14 and TRBJ2-7, with D possibly matching TRBD2 (6 bases). The CDR3 sequence is 20 residues long. Trimming pared 0 bases from V and 6 bases from J, leaving 30 bases between. CDR1 is SGHDN and CDR2 is FVKESK in the germline V gene. The CDR3 bases are TGTGCCAGCAGCCAAGATGGAGGGATTCTTTTCCAAAACAGACCTCCCGAGCAGTACTTC. It specifies CASSQDGGILFQNRPPEQYF.

The sample holds a few counts of this clone. The genes are TRBV28 and TRBJ2-5, with TRBD1 matching 8 bases. CDR1 MDHEN and CDR2 SYDVKM come from the germline V gene. The CDR3 is 14 residues long. V lost 6 bases and J lost 5; bases outside the gene matches: 8. CDR3 protein: CASRTGVVGETQYF. DNA for the CDR3: TGTGCCAGCAGGACAGGGGTTGTAGGCGAGACCCAGTACTTC.

This clone was counted only a few times. The chain combines TRBV5-1 with TRBJ2-1; the match to TRBD1 covers 7 bases. CDR3 size: 14 residues. V lost 4 bases to trimming and J lost 6 bases; unmatched junction nucleotides: 7. Germline V gene data show CDR1 as SGHRS and CDR2 as YFSETQ. In DNA form, the CDR3 reads TGCGCCAGCAGCCCGTGGGACAGCGGCAATGAGCAGTTCTTC. It yields the protein CASSPWDSGNEQFF.

This clone was detected once. The chain recombines TRBV4-2 with TRBJ2-7, with TRBD1 matching 8 bases. The CDR3 totals 14 residues. After removal of 4 bases from V and 2 bases from J, the junction contained 4 bases not matched to a gene. CDR1 and CDR2 from the germline V gene are LGHNA and YNFKEQ. The CDR3 region has the DNA TGTGCCAGCAGCCCTTGGACAGGGACCTACGAGCAGTACTTC. This translates into CASSPWTGTYEQYF.

The V and J genes are TRBV28 and TRBJ1-5; 8 bases agree with TRBD1. The CDR3 is 14 residues long. The junction had 8 bases not matched to a gene; V was cut back by 6 bases and J by 7 bases. Germline CDR1 MDHEN, CDR2 SYDVKM. For the CDR3, the DNA is TGTGCCAGCAGACCCCGACAGGGGTTCCAGCCCCAGCATTTT. This sequence encodes CASRPRQGFQPQHF.

This clone came up once. CDR3 region: CAWGKNAGEKLFF. DNA for the CDR3: TGTGCCTGGGGAAAGAATGCGGGCGAAAAACTGTTTTTT. The chain has TRBV30 and TRBJ1-4; D is uncertain. V lost 5 bases and J lost 8, with 15 bases in between. Germline CDR1 GTSNPN, CDR2 SVGIG (reference sequence). This CDR3 region has 13 residues.

This rearrangement joins TRBV5-1 to TRBJ2-7, with a weak D call TRBD2 (6 bases). The length of the CDR3 is 15 residues. Germline V gives CDR1 SGHRS, CDR2 YFSETQ. Trimming stripped 3 bases from V and 0 bases from J, with 13 bases between. Here the CDR3 DNA reads TGCGCCAGCAGCTCCGGTAGCGGAAGCTCCTACGAGCAGTACTTC. Its translation: CASSSGSGSSYEQYF.

This chain joins TRBV6-2 or TRBV6-3 and TRBJ1-2, with D tentatively TRBD1 (6 bases). This CDR3 has 15 amino acids. Germline V lookup: CDR1 MNHEY, CDR2 SVGEGT. The V end was cut by 5 bases, the J end by 4 bases, with 17 bases between. The CDR3, as DNA: TGTGCCAGCAGTACGCCTCGAGGGACATTCTATGGCTACACCTTC. Its protein is CASSTPRGTFYGYTF.

The chain couples TRBV5-8 to TRBJ1-2, with 8 bases identical to TRBD1. The germline V gene encodes CDR1 SGHTS and CDR2 YDEGEE. Trimming at V came to 4 bases and at J to 4 bases, leaving 9 bases not matched to a gene. The CDR3 has 15 amino acids. The CDR3 DNA reads as TGTGCCAGCAGCGCACCAGGGGGCCAGGGCTATGGCTACACCTTC. This translates into CASSAPGGQGYGYTF.

J is TRBJ2-1 and V is TRBV28; D not certain. The germline CDR1 and CDR2 sequences are MDHEN and SYDVKM. The V and J ends lost 1 base and 2 bases respectively, with 6 bases between them. This CDR3 contains 14 residues. In DNA form, the CDR3 reads TGTGCCAGCAGTTTATTGAGAACCTACAATGAGCAGTTCTTC. Its protein product is CASSLLRTYNEQFF.

The chain joins TRBV19 to TRBJ1-6, with a possible D match to TRBD1 (6 bases). The CDR3 runs to 13 residues. Deletions cut 8 bases from V and 5 bases from J, with 10 bases between. The germline gives CDR1 LNHDA, CDR2 SQIVND (reference sequence). DNA of the CDR3: TGTGCCAGTGGGGGGGCGCATAATTCACCCCTCCACTTT. This gives the protein CASGGAHNSPLHF. Supplemented by reference TRBV19 and TRBJ1-6, the full variable domain reads DGGITQSPKYLFRKEGQNVTLSCEQNLNHDAMYWYRQDPGQGLRLIYYSQIVNDFQKGDIAEGYSVSREKKESFPLTVTSAQKNPTAFYLCASGGAHNSPLHFGNGTRLTVT.

J is TRBJ2-5 and V is TRBV6-5; 10 bases match TRBD2. The trim removed 7 bases at V and 4 bases at J, leaving 6 bases unmatched. CDR1 MNHEY and CDR2 SVGAGI come from the germline V gene. This CDR3 contains 14 residues. The CDR3 loop is CASTSGRSTETQYF. In DNA form, the CDR3 reads TGTGCCAGCACTAGCGGGAGAAGTACAGAGACCCAGTACTTC.

The chain combines TRBV19 with TRBJ2-1; D remains ambiguous. Germline values: CDR1 LNHDA, CDR2 SQIVND (reference sequence). The CDR3 extends over 13 amino acids. The ends were cut back, 2 bases at V and 3 bases at J, with 5 bases in the middle. CDR3 in amino acids: CASSIPRYNEQFF. CDR3 nucleotide sequence: TGTGCCAGTAGTATACCCCGCTACAATGAGCAGTTCTTC. Based on the CDR3 plus reference TRBV19 and TRBJ2-1, the full variable domain is DGGITQSPKYLFRKEGQNVTLSCEQNLNHDAMYWYRQDPGQGLRLIYYSQIVNDFQKGDIAEGYSVSREKKESFPLTVTSAQKNPTAFYLCASSIPRYNEQFFGPGTRLTVL.

The chain combines TRBV7-9 with TRBJ2-1; 9 bases map to TRBD1. Trimming at V came to 4 bases and at J to 1 base, leaving 5 bases not matched to a gene. The CDR3 totals 16 residues. CDR1 and CDR2 (germline): SEHNR, FQNEAQ (reference sequence). The CDR3: CASSWDRENSYNEQFF. CDR3 nucleotide sequence: TGTGCCAGCAGCTGGGACAGGGAAAATTCCTACAATGAGCAGTTCTTC. The full variable domain, completed using reference TRBV7-9 and TRBJ2-1, is DTGVSQNPRHKITKRGQNVTFRCDPISEHNRLYWYRQTLGQGPEFLTYFQNEAQLEKSRLLSDRFSAERPKGSFSTLEIQRTEQGDSAMYLCASSWDRENSYNEQFFGPGTRLTVL.

This rearrangement joins TRBV3-1 (or the pseudogene TRBV3-2) to TRBJ1-6; D uncertain. Between the trimmed V and J ends, which lost 1 base and 7 bases, there was a span of 14 bases. Per germline, CDR1 LGHDT and CDR2 YNNKEL (reference sequence). The CDR3 spans 16 residues. The CDR3 is CASSQGTGPGNSPLHF. The DNA of the CDR3 is TGTGCCAGCAGCCAAGGAACCGGCCCGGGGAATTCACCCCTCCACTTT.